This paragraph covers one T cell receptor beta chain sequence. These data originate in a study of T cell changes during pregnancy in multiple sclerosis. The V gene's germline CDR1 is SGHTA and CDR2 FQGTGA. With 2 bases removed from V and 7 bases from J, the gap between germline ends came to 14 bases. The CDR3 consists of 14 residues. The repertoire was sequenced with immunoSEQ multiplex PCR; TCRdb's copy has only in-frame clones and lacks some. The sample lists approximately 51,000 clones, approximately 94% occurring once. This sample comprised CD4+ T cells from peripheral blood mononuclear cells, obtained in the second trimester of pregnancy. This sequence originates from a female donor with multiple sclerosis, enrolled in a pregnancy study. The chain recombines TRBV7-3 with TRBJ1-2; D gene ambiguous. CDR3 in DNA: TGTGCCAGCAGCTTACTAGGCGGAAATTCTGGCTACACCTTC. Translating gives CASSLLGGNSGYTF.